This TCR beta chain was profiled in a study of CD8+CD57+ T cells in acquired aplastic anemia. Study background: Mean read depth for CD4+ cells from healthy donors was 10 million to 13 million.

V was pared by 4 bases and J by 8 bases, with 13 bases between. The CDR3 contains 12 residues. Germline CDR1 and CDR2: SGHDT and YYEEEE. Genomic DNA constituted the template upon which TCR beta VDJ and CDR3 profiling was performed. TCRdb called the reads again in MiXCR, with one record for every CDR3 protein. Of 200,000 to 250,000 distinct CDR3 sequences listed, roughly 33% are singletons. This clonotype was detected many times. The sample consisted of sorted CD4+, CD8+, or CD8+CD57+ T cells (not recorded which) from PBMCs. The chain couples TRBV5-6 to TRBJ2-7; D gene uncertain. This receptor was identified in a human donor in good health, serving as a control. The CDR3 DNA reads TGTGCCAGCAGCGTAAAGACTGTCCAGCAGTACTTC. Its translation is CASSVKTVQQYF. Full variable domain (remainder filled in from reference TRBV5-6 and TRBJ2-7): DAGVTQSPTHLIKTRGQQVTLRCSPKSGHDTVSWYQQALGQGPQFIFQYYEEEERQRGNFPDRFSGHQFPNYSSELNVNALLLGDSALYLCASSVKTVQQYFGPGTRLTVT.